One T cell receptor beta chain is described in this entry. This sample is drawn from a study of cytomegalovirus exposure and HLA in healthy donors. CDR1 is MDHEN and CDR2 is SYDVKM in the germline V gene. V shed 2 bases and J 4 bases; nucleotides not matched to a gene: 4. This CDR3 region has 14 residues. The PCR was carried out with 60 Vbeta primers and 13 Jbeta primers. Clones were sequenced by immunoSEQ multiplex PCR, and TCRdb holds only the in-frame ones, with some missing. This sample has around 300,000 clones, with 65% to 85% found just once. Material: PBMCs. The clonotype originates from a female donor in good health and CMV-seronegative. The chain couples TRBV28 to TRBJ1-1, with TRBD1 matching over 7 bases. This CDR3 is CASSLLQGVTEAFF. CDR3 sequence (DNA): TGTGCCAGCAGTTTACTCCAGGGGGTCACTGAAGCTTTCTTT.